The present T cell receptor beta chain was sequenced within a study of human CD8 memory T cell subsets. Germline lookup yields CDR1 LNHNV and CDR2 YYDKDF (reference sequence). The CDR3 is 16 residues long. UMI-labeled 5' RACE was the method by which TCR beta libraries were made. TCRdb re-called the 5' RACE reads; one entry per CDR3 protein, DNA not given. The ten top clones account for around 28%, within a sample of a few thousand distinct CDR3 sequences. This TCR came from a human donor in good health. V and J are TRBV15 and TRBJ2-7. Sequenced material: CD8+ effector memory T cells (TEM) sorted from PBMCs. Subset noted: effector memory CD8 T cells, CCR7- CD45RO+ CD95+. The CDR3 region is CATSRDQAGTAYEQYF.